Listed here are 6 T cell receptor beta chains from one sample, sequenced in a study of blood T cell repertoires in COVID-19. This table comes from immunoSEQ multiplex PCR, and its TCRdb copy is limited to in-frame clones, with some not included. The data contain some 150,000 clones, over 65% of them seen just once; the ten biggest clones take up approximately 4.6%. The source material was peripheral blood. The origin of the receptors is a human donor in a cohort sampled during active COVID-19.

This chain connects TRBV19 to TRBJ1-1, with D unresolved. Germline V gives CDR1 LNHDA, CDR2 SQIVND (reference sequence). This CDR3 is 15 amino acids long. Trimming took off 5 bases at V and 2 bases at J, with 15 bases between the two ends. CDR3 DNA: TGTGCCAGTAGTTTAGGATGGGCCGGTAACACTGAAGCTTTCTTT. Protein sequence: CASSLGWAGNTEAFF.

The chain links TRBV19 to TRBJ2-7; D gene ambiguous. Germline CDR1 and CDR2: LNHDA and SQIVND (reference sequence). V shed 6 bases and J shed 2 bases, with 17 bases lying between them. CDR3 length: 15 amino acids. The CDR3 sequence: CASSPRNLKAYEQYV. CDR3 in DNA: TGTGCCAGTAGCCCCAGGAATCTTAAGGCCTACGAGCAGTACGTC.

CDR3 sequence reads: CASSPYAQGGTEAFF. The CDR3 region has the DNA TGTGCCAGCAGTCCCTATGCCCAGGGGGGCACTGAAGCTTTCTTT. The rearrangement uses TRBV25-1 and TRBJ1-1; 7 nucleotides align to TRBD1. The trim removed 5 bases at V and 4 bases at J, leaving 10 bases unmatched. This CDR3 contains 15 residues. The germline V gene has CDR1 MGHDK and CDR2 SYGVNS.

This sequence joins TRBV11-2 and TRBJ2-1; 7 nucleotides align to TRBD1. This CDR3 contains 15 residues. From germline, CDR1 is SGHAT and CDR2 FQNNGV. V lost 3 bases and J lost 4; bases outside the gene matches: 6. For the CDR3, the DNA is TGTGCCAGCAGCTTCGGGACAGTGGTTTACAATGAGCAGTTCTTC. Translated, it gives CASSFGTVVYNEQFF.

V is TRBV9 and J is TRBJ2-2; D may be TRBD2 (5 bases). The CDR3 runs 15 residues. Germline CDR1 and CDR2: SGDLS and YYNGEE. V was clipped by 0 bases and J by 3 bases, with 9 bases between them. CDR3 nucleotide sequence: TGTGCCAGCAGCGTAGGAAGAGGGTACACCGGGGAGCTGTTTTTT. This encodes CASSVGRGYTGELFF.

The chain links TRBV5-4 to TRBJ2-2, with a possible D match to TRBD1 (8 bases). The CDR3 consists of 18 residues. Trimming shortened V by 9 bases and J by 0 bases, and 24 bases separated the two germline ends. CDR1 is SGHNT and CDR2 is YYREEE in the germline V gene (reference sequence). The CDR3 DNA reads TGTGCCACGAAGCTTGGGGGGGGACAGGCAGCGAACACCGGGGAGCTGTTTTTT. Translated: CATKLGGGQAANTGELFF.